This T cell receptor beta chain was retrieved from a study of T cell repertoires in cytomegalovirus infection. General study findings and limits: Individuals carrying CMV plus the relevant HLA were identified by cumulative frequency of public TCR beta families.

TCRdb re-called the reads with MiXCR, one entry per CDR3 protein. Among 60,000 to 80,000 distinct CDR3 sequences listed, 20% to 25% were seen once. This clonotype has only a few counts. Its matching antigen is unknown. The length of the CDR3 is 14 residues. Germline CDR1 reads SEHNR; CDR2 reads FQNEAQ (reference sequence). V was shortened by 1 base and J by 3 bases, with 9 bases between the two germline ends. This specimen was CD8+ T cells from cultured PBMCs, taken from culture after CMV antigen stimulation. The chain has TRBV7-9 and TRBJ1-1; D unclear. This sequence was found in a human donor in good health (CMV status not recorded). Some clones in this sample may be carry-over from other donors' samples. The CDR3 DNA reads TGTGCCAGCAGCTTAGTTGGGGAGCACACTGAAGCTTTCTTT. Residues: CASSLVGEHTEAFF.